This TCR beta chain was identified during a study of T cell repertoires in ileal Crohn's disease. Study summary: Less than 40% were active smokers at surgery; median disease duration was 7.9 years. Biopsies of inflamed ileum from the surgical specimen form M0 samples.

Time point here: inflamed ileum from the surgical specimen. Germline lookup yields CDR1 KGHSH and CDR2 LQKENI. Germline trimming cut 2 bases from V and 0 bases from J; bases unmatched to any gene: 14. The CDR3 loop spans 19 amino acids. For this clone: The antigen remains undetermined.

Study-level findings and limits: Clonality above 26.8% at surgery always came with endoscopic recurrence.

This table comes from immunoSEQ multiplex PCR, and its TCRdb copy is limited to in-frame clones, with some not included. The sample has some 6,000 clones, 80% seen once. This receptor was identified in an adult with Crohn's disease. Material for sequencing was ileal tissue. V gene TRBV18 combines with J gene TRBJ1-1, with 8 nucleotides matching TRBD1. CDR3 residues: CASSPKAGATRGLNTEAFF. CDR3 sequence (DNA): TGTGCCAGCTCACCAAAGGCCGGGGCAACCAGGGGGCTGAACACTGAAGCTTTCTTT.